This T cell receptor beta chain was identified during a study of human T cells and chemical hapten exposure. Study-level results: With patch test score, the counts of PT1 expanded TCRs showed a positive correlation. Among TCRs, those above 1 in 1000 frequency were unaffected by DPC sensitization.

Time point noted: pre-sensitization, week 0. Treatment here: therapeutic diphenylcyclopropenone sensitization with weekly scalp DPC. V was pared by 0 bases and J by 1 base, with 9 bases between. Germline V gene sequence: CDR1 MNHEY, CDR2 SVGEGT. The CDR3 runs 15 residues. On this clonotype itself: Its antigen is unknown.

The study used a library that attached unique molecular identifiers to individual cDNA molecules. TCRdb ran MiXCR on the RACE reads and lists one entry per CDR3 protein. The sample lists about 120,000 distinct CDR3 sequences, less than 15% occurring once. Sequencing was performed on whole blood, taken in connection with sensitization to the hapten diphenylcyclopropenone (DPC). The source is a woman aged 18-29 years with alopecia areata. Some clones in this sample may be carry-over from other donors' samples. This chain connects TRBV6-2 or TRBV6-3 to TRBJ2-5; D is possibly TRBD1 (6 bases). CDR3 nucleotides: TGTGCCAGCAGTTACTCCGGACAGTCCCAAGAGACCCAGTACTTC. Protein sequence: CASSYSGQSQETQYF.